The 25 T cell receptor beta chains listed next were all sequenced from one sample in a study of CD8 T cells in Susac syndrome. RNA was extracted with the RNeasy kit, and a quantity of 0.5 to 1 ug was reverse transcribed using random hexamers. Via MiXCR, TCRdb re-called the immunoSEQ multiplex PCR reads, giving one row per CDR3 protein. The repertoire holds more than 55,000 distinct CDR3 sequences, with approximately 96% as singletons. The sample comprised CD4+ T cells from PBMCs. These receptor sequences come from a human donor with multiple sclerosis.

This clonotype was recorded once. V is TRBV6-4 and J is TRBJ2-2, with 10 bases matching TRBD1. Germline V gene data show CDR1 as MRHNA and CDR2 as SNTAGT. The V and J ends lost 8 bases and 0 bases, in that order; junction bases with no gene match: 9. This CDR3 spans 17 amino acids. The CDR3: CASLSGTGESNTGELFF. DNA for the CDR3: TGTGCCAGCTTATCAGGGACAGGGGAATCGAACACCGGGGAGCTGTTTTTT.

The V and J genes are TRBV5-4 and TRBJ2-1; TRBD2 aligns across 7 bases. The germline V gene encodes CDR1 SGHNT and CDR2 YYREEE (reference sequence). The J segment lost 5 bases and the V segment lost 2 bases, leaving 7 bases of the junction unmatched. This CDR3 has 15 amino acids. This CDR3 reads CASSFSGGIDNEQFF. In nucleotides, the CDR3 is TGTGCCAGCAGCTTTTCGGGGGGAATCGACAATGAGCAGTTCTTC.

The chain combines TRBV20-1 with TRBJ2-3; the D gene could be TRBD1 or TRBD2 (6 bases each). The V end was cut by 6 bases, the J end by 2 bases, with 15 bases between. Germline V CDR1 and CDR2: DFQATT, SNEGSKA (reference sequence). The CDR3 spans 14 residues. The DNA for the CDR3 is TGCAGTGCCCAGAGGGGGGCTACCACAGATACGCAGTATTTT. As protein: CSAQRGATTDTQYF.

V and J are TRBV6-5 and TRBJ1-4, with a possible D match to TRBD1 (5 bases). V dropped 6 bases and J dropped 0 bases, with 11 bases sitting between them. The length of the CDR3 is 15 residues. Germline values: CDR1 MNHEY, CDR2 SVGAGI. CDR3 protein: CASSSGPSTNEKLFF. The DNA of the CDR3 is TGTGCCAGCAGCTCGGGACCGTCAACTAATGAAAAACTGTTTTTT.

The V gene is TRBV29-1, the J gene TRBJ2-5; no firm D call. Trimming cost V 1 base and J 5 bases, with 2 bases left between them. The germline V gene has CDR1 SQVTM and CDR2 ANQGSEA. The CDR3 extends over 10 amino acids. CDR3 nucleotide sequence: TGCAGCGTTGAAGTCGAGACCCAGTACTTC. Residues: CSVEVETQYF.

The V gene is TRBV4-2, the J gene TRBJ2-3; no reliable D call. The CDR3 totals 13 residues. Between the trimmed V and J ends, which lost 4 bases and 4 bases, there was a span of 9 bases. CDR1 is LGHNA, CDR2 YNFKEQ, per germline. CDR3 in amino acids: CASSPTGSDTQYF. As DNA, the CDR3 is TGTGCCAGCAGCCCGACTGGGTCAGATACGCAGTATTTT.

The CDR3 loop is CASSPPSGRNTEAFF. The CDR3 region has the DNA TGTGCCAGCAGTCCACCCTCGGGCCGAAACACTGAAGCTTTCTTT. The chain links TRBV6-5 to TRBJ1-1, with D unclear. Trimming cost V 5 bases and J 2 bases, with 15 bases left between them. This CDR3 comprises 15 residues. Germline lookup yields CDR1 MNHEY and CDR2 SVGAGI.

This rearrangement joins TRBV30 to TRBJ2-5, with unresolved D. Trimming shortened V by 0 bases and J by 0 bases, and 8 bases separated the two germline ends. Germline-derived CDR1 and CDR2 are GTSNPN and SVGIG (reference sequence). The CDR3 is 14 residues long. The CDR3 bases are TGTGCCTGGAGTGTAACCACCTACCAAGAGACCCAGTACTTC. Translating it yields CAWSVTTYQETQYF.

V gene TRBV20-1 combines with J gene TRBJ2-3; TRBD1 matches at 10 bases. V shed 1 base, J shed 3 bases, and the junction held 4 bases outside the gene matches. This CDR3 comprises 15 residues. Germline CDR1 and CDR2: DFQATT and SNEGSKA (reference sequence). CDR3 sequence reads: CSARGGQGVTDTQYF. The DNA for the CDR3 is TGCAGTGCTAGAGGCGGACAGGGGGTTACAGATACGCAGTATTTT.

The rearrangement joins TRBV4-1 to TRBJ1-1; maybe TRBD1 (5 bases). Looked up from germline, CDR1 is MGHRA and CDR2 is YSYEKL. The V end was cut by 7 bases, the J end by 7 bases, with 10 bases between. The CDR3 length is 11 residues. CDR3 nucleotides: TGCGCCAGCACCCGCCAGGGTGAAGCTTTCTTT. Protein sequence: CASTRQGEAFF.

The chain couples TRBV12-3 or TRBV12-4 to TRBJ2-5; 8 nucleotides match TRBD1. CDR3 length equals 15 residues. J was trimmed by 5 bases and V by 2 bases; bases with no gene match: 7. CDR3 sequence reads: CASSLNRGYWETQYF. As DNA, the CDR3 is TGTGCCAGCAGTTTAAACAGGGGGTATTGGGAGACCCAGTACTTC.

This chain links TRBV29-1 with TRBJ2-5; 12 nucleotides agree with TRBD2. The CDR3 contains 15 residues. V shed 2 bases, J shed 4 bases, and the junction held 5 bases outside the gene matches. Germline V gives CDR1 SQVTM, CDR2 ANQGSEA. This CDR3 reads CSVEFTSGGRETQYF. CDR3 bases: TGCAGCGTTGAATTCACTAGCGGGGGGAGAGAGACCCAGTACTTC.

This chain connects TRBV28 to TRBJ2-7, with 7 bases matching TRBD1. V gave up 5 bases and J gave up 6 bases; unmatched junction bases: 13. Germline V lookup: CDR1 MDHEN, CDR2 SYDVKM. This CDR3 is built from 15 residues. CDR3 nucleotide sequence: TGTGCCAGCAGTCCCAGGGACAGCCGACGGAGCGAGCAGTACTTC. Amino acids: CASSPRDSRRSEQYF.

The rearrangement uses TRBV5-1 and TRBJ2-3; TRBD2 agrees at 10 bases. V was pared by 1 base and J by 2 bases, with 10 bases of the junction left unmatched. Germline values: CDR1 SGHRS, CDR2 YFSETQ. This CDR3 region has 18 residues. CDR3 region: CASSLRTSGGANTDTQYF. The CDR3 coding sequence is TGCGCCAGCAGCTTGAGAACAAGCGGGGGGGCCAACACAGATACGCAGTATTTT.

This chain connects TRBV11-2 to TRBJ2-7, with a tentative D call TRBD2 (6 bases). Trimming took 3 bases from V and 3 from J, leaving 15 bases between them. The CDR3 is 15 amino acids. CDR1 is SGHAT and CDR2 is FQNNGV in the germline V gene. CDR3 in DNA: TGTGCCAGCAGCTTGAATCAAGGGACTCTCTACGAGCAGTACTTC. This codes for CASSLNQGTLYEQYF.

CDR3 nucleotides: TGTGCCATCCAAGGAGTCAACAGCCCGAACAATGAGCAGTTCTTC. Translated: CAIQGVNSPNNEQFF. The rearrangement links TRBV15 to TRBJ2-1; D gene uncertain. The V and J ends lost 10 bases and 5 bases respectively, with 21 bases between them. The germline CDR1 and CDR2 sequences are LNHNV and YYDKDF (reference sequence). The CDR3 sequence is 15 residues long.

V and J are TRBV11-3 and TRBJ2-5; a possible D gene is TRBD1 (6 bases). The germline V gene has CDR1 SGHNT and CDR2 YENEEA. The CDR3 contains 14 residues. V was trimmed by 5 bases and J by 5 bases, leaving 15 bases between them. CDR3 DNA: TGTGCCAGCAGCCCTAACAGGGTTAGGGAGACCCAGTACTTC. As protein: CASSPNRVRETQYF.

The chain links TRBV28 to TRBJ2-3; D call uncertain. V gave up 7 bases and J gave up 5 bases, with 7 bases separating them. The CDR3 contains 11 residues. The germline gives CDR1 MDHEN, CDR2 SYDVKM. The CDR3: CASIGQDTQYF. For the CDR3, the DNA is TGTGCCAGCATTGGGCAAGATACGCAGTATTTT.

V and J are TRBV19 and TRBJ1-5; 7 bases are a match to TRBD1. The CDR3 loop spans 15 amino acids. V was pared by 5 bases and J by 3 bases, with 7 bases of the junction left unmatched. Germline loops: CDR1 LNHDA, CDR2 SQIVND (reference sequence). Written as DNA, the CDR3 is TGTGCCAGTAGTCCGAGACAGGGAAACAATCAGCCCCAGCATTTT. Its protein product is CASSPRQGNNQPQHF.

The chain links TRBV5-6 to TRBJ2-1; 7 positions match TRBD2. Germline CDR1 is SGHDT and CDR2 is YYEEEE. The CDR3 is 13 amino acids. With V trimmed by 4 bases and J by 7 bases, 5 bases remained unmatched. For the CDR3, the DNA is TGTGCCAGCAGCAGGACTAGGGCAAATGAGCAGTTCTTC. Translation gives CASSRTRANEQFF.

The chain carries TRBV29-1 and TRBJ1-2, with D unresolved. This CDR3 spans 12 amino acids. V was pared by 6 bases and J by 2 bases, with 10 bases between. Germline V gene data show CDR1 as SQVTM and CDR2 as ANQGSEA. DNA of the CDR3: TGCAGCGTAGCCGGCAGAAACTATGGCTACACCTTC. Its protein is CSVAGRNYGYTF.

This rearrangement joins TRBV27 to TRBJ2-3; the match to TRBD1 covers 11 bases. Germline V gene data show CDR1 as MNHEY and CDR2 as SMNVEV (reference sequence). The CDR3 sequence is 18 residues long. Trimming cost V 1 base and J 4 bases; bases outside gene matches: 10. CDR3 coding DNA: TGTGCCAGCAGTTTATTTCAAACGGACAGGGGGCTGGCAGATACGCAGTATTTT. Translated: CASSLFQTDRGLADTQYF.

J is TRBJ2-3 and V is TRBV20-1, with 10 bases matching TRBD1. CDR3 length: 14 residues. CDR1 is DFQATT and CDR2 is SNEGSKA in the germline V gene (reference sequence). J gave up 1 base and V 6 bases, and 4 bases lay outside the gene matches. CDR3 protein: CSATGTGGTDTQYF. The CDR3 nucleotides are TGCAGTGCAACAGGGACAGGGGGCACAGATACGCAGTATTTT.

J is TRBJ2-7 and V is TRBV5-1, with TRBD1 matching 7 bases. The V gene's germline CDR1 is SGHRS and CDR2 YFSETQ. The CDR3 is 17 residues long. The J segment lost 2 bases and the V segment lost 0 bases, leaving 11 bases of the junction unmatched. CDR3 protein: CASSLGPSDRDTYEQYF. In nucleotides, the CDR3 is TGCGCCAGCAGCTTGGGGCCATCAGACAGGGACACCTACGAGCAGTACTTC.

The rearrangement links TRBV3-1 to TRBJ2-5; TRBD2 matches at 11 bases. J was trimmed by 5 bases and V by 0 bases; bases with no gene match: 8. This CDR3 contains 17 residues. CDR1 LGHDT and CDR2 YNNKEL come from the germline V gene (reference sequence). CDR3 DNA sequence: TGTGCCAGCAGCCAAGATCCGGCGGTAGCGGGGGGGGAGACCCAGTACTTC. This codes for CASSQDPAVAGGETQYF.